The entry below describes one T cell receptor beta chain. This clonotype was detected a few times. It has no known antigen specificity. No per-base quality is available; no much larger clone lies one base away. This sample was included in a study of naive and memory T cell subsets (dated by TCRdb to the late 2010s). Regarding the research as a whole: Sorted naive and memory T cell subsets from peripheral blood were analyzed in the study using a UMI-based, open-source pipeline for TCR alpha and beta sequencing. RNA was DNase-treated and reverse transcribed with TCR constant-region primers, mostly using SuperScript III. The functional CMV T cell responses agreed completely with IgG serology results. Results and caveats for the whole study, not just this receptor: After error correction, over 85% of naive TCR sequences appeared only once, giving much steeper abundance distributions than memory subsets. A clonotype was defined as a single alpha or beta chain sequence rather than as a paired alpha/beta receptor. RNA-based TCR counts may be influenced by expression changes linked to T cell activation and differentiation. In both CD4 and CD8 cells, going from naive through CM, EM and EMRA, the Gini index went up while Shannon and inverse Simpson diversity went down. The repertoire findings for the naive and memory subsets could not be validated against a ground truth because none was available. A power law was followed by TCR abundance, with an exponent that differed between naive and memory subsets but was consistent across the three individuals.

The CDR3 runs 13 amino acids, cysteine and phenylalanine included. Only CDR3 DNA is held: 39 bases, read in frame from base 1. V loses 7 bases, J loses 7 bases, and the germline ends lie 17 bases apart. CDR1 MDHEN and CDR2 SYDVKM are derived from the germline V gene. Libraries were prepared through UMI-ligation and nested PCR. The beta constant-region primer was an equimolar mix of two oligonucleotides covering both TRBC1 and TRBC2. The ligated cDNA went through four rounds of PCR with nested alpha and beta constant-region primers together with the SP2 primer. A single-stranded oligonucleotide containing the SP2 primer and a 12-nucleotide UMI was joined to the 3' end of the cDNA by T4 RNA ligase 1. Incubation of the ligation reaction lasted about 19-24 hours at 16 degrees C. To avoid over-amplification, PCR2 was usually performed as a SYBR Green qPCR and halted once a predetermined threshold was reached. Apart from the first purification, every purification step used Agencourt AMPure XP magnetic beads. Library amounts were measured by Qubit and library quality was assessed on a TapeStation, where the main peak was expected at around 650 bp. The pooled libraries were sequenced on an Illumina MiSeq using v2 2x251 paired-end kits, which usually yielded roughly 0.9-2.3 million reads per sample. Libraries were pooled at about 4 nM per sample, and roughly 4.5-7.5% PhiX was added to improve cluster recognition. Per the source publication's procedure: V and J genes were assigned to Demultiplexor-processed FASTQ reads by Decombinator through tag matching, with a single base-pair mismatch being allowed. UMIs were used by Collapsinator to correct both sequencing errors and frequency errors arising from PCR heterogeneity. TCRs were translated and CDR3s were extracted from the conserved cysteine to the FGXG phenylalanine by CDR3Translator, with non-productive sequences being flagged. Repertoires were subsampled to equal numbers of UMI-defined TCRs before Gini, Shannon entropy and inverse Simpson indices were calculated. Power-law fits to clonotype abundance distributions were performed by maximum likelihood within the linear range. When run on a single naive CD8 sample, MIGEC and the pipeline yielded similar UMI counts, similar unique TCR numbers and similar clonal distributions. A set of approximately 7,300 CMV-associated CDR3 sequences, compiled from VDJdb and a published dataset, was used to search the repertoires. In-frame beta chains were kept once TCRdb had trimmed the public reads at Q25 with fastp and called clones with MiXCR. Each entry merges the rows of one CDR3 protein and shows their most common DNA and genes. The V and J calls were not made by the authors but by TCRdb's processing. The sample table holds roughly 24,000 distinct CDR3 sequences, of which approximately 10% were seen once. Jointly, the top ten make up about 20% of the sample.

Separate amplification of TCR alpha and beta chain libraries was performed from the second PCR step onward. Donor CMV status was determined by IFNgamma production from CD4+ T cells after overnight stimulation of fresh PBMCs with CMV viral lysate. CD4 T cells were positively selected with Miltenyi beads, followed by positive selection of CD8 T cells from the CD4-negative fraction. Cells stained for CD3, CD4, CD8, CD45RA, CD27 and a live/dead dye were sorted on a BD Aria II into four subsets by CD45RA and CD27. A few healthy volunteers provided blood, and the blood of each volunteer was split into CD4 and CD8 T cells and then into four differentiation subsets. Around 130 ml of peripheral blood was drawn per donor, and PBMC were isolated by Ficoll-Paque PLUS density-gradient centrifugation. Sorted cells were lysed in RLT buffer, after which RNA was extracted using a Qiagen RNeasy kit and stored at -80 degrees C.

This sequence uses TRBV28 and TRBJ2-7, with the D call tentatively TRBD1 or TRBD2, each fitting 5 bases. What was sequenced was central memory CD8+ T cells from blood. The sample's cell subset or site, from its label and the paper: central memory, CD45RA- CD27+. This clonotype was obtained from a human donor in good health. Here the CDR3 is given as CASTLGAWGEQYF. The DNA is as follows: TGTGCCAGCACTTTGGGTGCGTGGGGGGAGCAGTACTTC.